Each of the 20 T cell receptor beta chains below was sequenced from the same sample in a study of shared T cell receptors in the human thymus. The repertoire was sequenced with immunoSEQ multiplex PCR; TCRdb's copy has only in-frame clones and lacks some. The profile covers 630,000 or so clones, with more than 75% appearing a single time and about 0.0094% taken by the ten largest. These data were likewise used in another study, on human thymus T cells.

Material: thymocytes. The receptors here all came from a boy younger than two with a congenital heart defect.

The genes are TRBV18 and TRBJ1-4, with unresolved D. The CDR3 has 16 amino acids. Germline assignment: CDR1 KGHSH and CDR2 LQKENI. The germline V and J ends were trimmed by 3 bases and 2 bases, with 13 bases remaining between them. The CDR3 DNA sequence: TGTGCCAGCTCACCGGAGGTAAAAGGGACTAATGAAAAACTGTTTTTT. The encoded protein is CASSPEVKGTNEKLFF. Together with reference TRBV18 and TRBJ1-4, the CDR3 gives the full variable domain: NAGVMQNPRHLVRRRGQEARLRCSPMKGHSHVYWYRQLPEEGLKFMVYLQKENIIDESGMPKERFSAEFPKEGPSILRIQQVVRGDSAAYFCASSPEVKGTNEKLFFGSGTQLSVL.

Regarding this clone: The same CDR3 arises from other DNA sequences in this sample as well. This chain links TRBV6-5 with TRBJ1-5, with TRBD1 identical over 8 bases. Germline loops: CDR1 MNHEY, CDR2 SVGAGI. V lost 5 bases and J lost 5; bases outside the gene matches: 8. The CDR3 sequence is 15 residues long. The CDR3 DNA sequence: TGTGCCAGCAGTCCTGGACAGGGCTTCCATCAGCCCCAGCATTTT. Residues: CASSPGQGFHQPQHF.

With respect to this clone: The DNA is left out, because the CDR3 cannot be placed on it with certainty; the CDR3 is given as TCRdb lists it. The CDR3 sequence: CASSSSTVGSYEQYF. The chain is built from TRBV6-5 and TRBJ2-7; the table gives TRBD1 as D, unverified against the DNA. The CDR3 is 15 amino acids long, termini counted. Germline-derived CDR1 and CDR2 are MNHEY and SVGAGI.

The rearrangement uses TRBV4-3 and TRBJ2-1, with 12 bases fitting TRBD2. From germline, CDR1 is LGHNA and CDR2 YSLEER. V was clipped by 4 bases and J by 0 bases; unmatched bases: 7. The CDR3 has 18 residues. CDR3 bases: TGCGCCAGCAGCCTCGGACTAGCGGGACAGAGCTCCTACAATGAGCAGTTCTTC. It encodes CASSLGLAGQSSYNEQFF.

The rearrangement joins TRBV28 to TRBJ1-5, with D hard to call. CDR1 MDHEN and CDR2 SYDVKM come from the germline V gene. The CDR3 extends over 14 amino acids. V was shortened by 4 bases and J by 6 bases, with 13 bases between the two germline ends. The CDR3 nucleotides read TGTGCCAGCAGTTCCCCCTGGGGAGGTCAGCCCCAGCATTTT. Its translation: CASSSPWGGQPQHF.

DNA of the CDR3: TGTGCCAGCACCTTCCAAACAGGCGCCGATGGCTACACCTTC. Translated: CASTFQTGADGYTF. The chain recombines TRBV7-2 with TRBJ1-2; D might be TRBD1 (5 bases). The length of the CDR3 is 14 residues. Trimming took off 7 bases at V and 6 bases at J, with 18 bases between the two ends. Germline CDR1 is SGHTA and CDR2 is FQGNSA.

Worth noting for this clone: This CDR3 is also generated by other DNA sequences in the sample. Here the CDR3 DNA reads TGCGCCAGCAGCCATGGACAGACCTCTGGGGCCAACGTCCTGACTTTC. This encodes CASSHGQTSGANVLTF. This chain joins TRBV4-1 and TRBJ2-6, with D possibly being TRBD1 (6 bases). From germline, CDR1 is MGHRA and CDR2 YSYEKL. The CDR3 contains 16 residues. V lost 3 bases and J lost 0, with 9 bases in between.

The chain combines TRBV6-6 with TRBJ2-5, with D possibly matching TRBD2 (5 bases). V was pared by 6 bases and J by 5 bases, with 7 bases between. CDR1 is MNHNY and CDR2 is SVGAGI in the germline V gene (reference sequence). The CDR3 has 11 residues. The CDR3 region has the DNA TGTGCCAGCAGCACGGGGGAGACCCAGTACTTC. This sequence encodes CASSTGETQYF.

This clone was recorded only once. The V gene is TRBV7-2, the J gene TRBJ2-7, with TRBD1 matching over 12 bases. The CDR3 covers 16 residues. Germline V gene lookup returns CDR1 SGHTA and CDR2 FQGNSA. The J segment lost 3 bases and the V segment lost 1 base, leaving 4 bases of the junction unmatched. This CDR3 is CASSLGDRGRVYEQYF. CDR3 sequence (DNA): TGTGCCAGCAGCTTAGGGGACAGGGGGCGAGTCTACGAGCAGTACTTC.

This chain connects TRBV6-1 to TRBJ2-1; 12 nucleotides line up with TRBD1. The germline V gene has CDR1 MNHNS and CDR2 SASEGT. This CDR3 comprises 17 residues. With 2 bases clipped from V and 7 bases from J, the junction kept 9 bases outside the gene matches. CDR3 in DNA: TGTGCCAGCAGTGAAAGTCCGGGACAGGGGGCTTTTAATGAGCAGTTCTTC. Protein: CASSESPGQGAFNEQFF.

The chain has TRBV5-4 and TRBJ2-3; 7 bases line up with TRBD1. J was trimmed by 0 bases and V by 2 bases; bases with no gene match: 18. Per the germline V gene, CDR1 is SGHNT and CDR2 is YYREEE (reference sequence). This CDR3 region has 20 residues. The CDR3 sequence is CASSLRGRGLRPPSTDTQYF. The CDR3 DNA follows: TGTGCCAGCAGCTTAAGGGGGCGAGGGCTGAGACCCCCAAGCACAGATACGCAGTATTTT.

The rearrangement links TRBV18 to TRBJ2-1, with 14 positions matching TRBD2. The J segment lost 0 bases and the V segment lost 5 bases, leaving 9 bases of the junction unmatched. This CDR3 has 19 amino acids. CDR1 and CDR2 (germline): KGHSH, LQKENI. CDR3 loop: CASSGLAGGTISSYNEQFF. Written as DNA, the CDR3 is TGTGCCAGCTCAGGACTAGCGGGGGGCACTATTAGCTCCTACAATGAGCAGTTCTTC.

This chain connects TRBV4-2 to TRBJ1-5; D might be TRBD1 (5 bases). The CDR3 loop spans 18 amino acids. CDR1 is LGHNA and CDR2 is YNFKEQ in the germline V gene. V lost 0 bases and J 0 bases, leaving 15 bases between the germline ends. In nucleotides, the CDR3 is TGTGCCAGCAGCCAAGATCATCAGGGCTTACTTAGCAATCAGCCCCAGCATTTT. Translation gives CASSQDHQGLLSNQPQHF.

This clone was seen once. The CDR3 sequence is CASSLLGTSGDTQYF. CDR3 nucleotides: TGTGCCAGCAGCCTCCTAGGGACTAGCGGGGATACGCAGTATTTT. The rearrangement uses TRBV9 and TRBJ2-3, with 12 bases matching TRBD2. The trim removed 4 bases at V and 6 bases at J, leaving 6 bases unmatched. CDR1 is SGDLS, CDR2 YYNGEE, per germline. The CDR3 is 15 amino acids.

The V gene is TRBV28, the J gene TRBJ2-5, with 10 nucleotides matching TRBD2. The CDR3 covers 14 residues. The germline CDR1 and CDR2 sequences are MDHEN and SYDVKM. V dropped 10 bases and J dropped 4; count of bases not matched to a gene: 9. CDR3 DNA sequence: TGTGCCAACCTCCAAGCGGGAGGGCCAGAGACCCAGTACTTC. Protein: CANLQAGGPETQYF. Variable domain in full (rest from reference TRBV28 and TRBJ2-5): DVKVTQSSRYLVKRTGEKVFLECVQDMDHENMFWYRQDPGLGLRLIYFSYDVKMKEKGDIPEGYSVSREKKERFSLILESASTNQTSMYLCANLQAGGPETQYFGPGTRLLVL.

The chain combines TRBV5-1 with TRBJ2-1; 8 bases match TRBD1. This CDR3 region has 16 residues. Trimming removed 0 bases from V and 4 bases from J; junction bases left unmatched: 6. CDR1 is SGHRS, CDR2 YFSETQ, per germline. CDR3 residues: CASSLGGQGPYNEQFF. In DNA, the CDR3 is TGCGCCAGCAGCTTGGGAGGACAGGGTCCTTACAATGAGCAGTTCTTC.

The chain combines TRBV5-6 with TRBJ2-7, with D perhaps matching TRBD2 (5 bases). Looked up from germline, CDR1 is SGHDT and CDR2 is YYEEEE. The CDR3 is 16 amino acids. V lost 3 bases, J lost 2 bases, and 18 bases lay in between. The CDR3 nucleotides read TGTGCCAGCAGCTCACGGGCCGGGGATTTCCCCTACGAGCAGTACTTC. This gives the protein CASSSRAGDFPYEQYF. The variable domain in full, with the rest retrieved from reference TRBV5-6 and TRBJ2-7, is DAGVTQSPTHLIKTRGQQVTLRCSPKSGHDTVSWYQQALGQGPQFIFQYYEEEERQRGNFPDRFSGHQFPNYSSELNVNALLLGDSALYLCASSSRAGDFPYEQYFGPGTRLTVT.

The chain joins TRBV29-1 to TRBJ2-1; 8 bases match TRBD1. Germline V CDR1 and CDR2: SQVTM, ANQGSEA. This CDR3 has 13 residues. The CDR3 region has the DNA TGCAGGGCTGGACAGGGCTCCTACAATGAGCAGTTCTTC. Its protein is CRAGQGSYNEQFF.

This clone was recorded only once. The gene calls are TRBV4-1 and TRBJ1-3; D not resolved. This CDR3 region has 15 residues. V was shortened by 1 base and J by 0 bases, with 7 bases between the two germline ends. Germline lookup yields CDR1 MGHRA and CDR2 YSYEKL. CDR3 sequence reads: CASSQVLSSGNTIYF. CDR3 DNA: TGCGCCAGCAGCCAAGTGTTGAGCTCTGGAAACACCATATATTTT.

This chain joins TRBV4-2 and TRBJ2-2; tentatively, D is TRBD1 (5 bases). Looked up from germline, CDR1 is LGHNA and CDR2 is YNFKEQ. Trimming cost V 5 bases and J 6 bases, with 13 bases left between them. This CDR3 spans 14 amino acids. CDR3 protein: CASSIAGPAGELFF. The CDR3 DNA sequence: TGTGCCAGCAGCATTGCAGGGCCGGCCGGGGAGCTGTTTTTT.